The 25 T cell receptor beta chains presented below share a single source sample, sequenced in a study of blood T cell repertoires in COVID-19. The repertoire was sequenced with immunoSEQ multiplex PCR; TCRdb's copy has only in-frame clones and lacks some. The table shows about 230,000 clones, with around four fifths occurring only once. The source material was peripheral blood. The receptors stem from a man aged 40-55 years with active or convalescent COVID-19.

J is TRBJ1-1 and V is TRBV6-5; 8 nucleotides match TRBD1. Germline assignment: CDR1 MNHEY and CDR2 SVGAGI. The CDR3 covers 15 residues. After removal of 5 bases from V and 0 bases from J, the junction contained 5 bases not matched to a gene. CDR3 loop: CASSLQGGMNTEAFF. The CDR3 region has the DNA TGTGCCAGCAGTCTACAGGGGGGCATGAACACTGAAGCTTTCTTT.

The chain employs TRBV4-2 and TRBJ1-2; D is perhaps TRBD1 (5 bases). Germline loops: CDR1 LGHNA, CDR2 YNFKEQ. The V end was cut by 4 bases, the J end by 4 bases, with 13 bases between. This CDR3 spans 14 amino acids. The CDR3 nucleotides are TGTGCCAGCAGCCCGACGGGGGGAATCTATGGCTACACCTTC. Protein sequence: CASSPTGGIYGYTF.

This chain uses TRBV6-5 with TRBJ2-1; TRBD2 matches 12 bases. This CDR3 spans 14 amino acids. Trimming removed 8 bases from V and 9 bases from J; junction bases left unmatched: 8. Per germline, CDR1 MNHEY and CDR2 SVGAGI. This chain's CDR3 is CASRGLAGGSEQFF. In DNA, the CDR3 is TGTGCCAGCCGGGGACTAGCGGGCGGGAGTGAGCAGTTCTTC.

In its sample, this clone was seen a few times. The V gene is TRBV6-5, the J gene TRBJ2-7; D might be TRBD2 (5 bases). V was pared by 5 bases and J by 5 bases, with 16 bases between. Germline CDR1 and CDR2: MNHEY and SVGAGI. The CDR3 loop spans 14 amino acids. The CDR3 sequence: CASSTGPPRDEQYF. Here the CDR3 DNA reads TGTGCCAGCAGTACCGGACCCCCGAGGGACGAGCAGTACTTC.

This clone came up a few times. This chain uses TRBV11-2 with TRBJ2-1, with 10 bases fitting TRBD1. The J segment lost 6 bases and the V segment lost 5 bases, leaving 4 bases of the junction unmatched. This CDR3 is 14 amino acids long. Germline V gene sequence: CDR1 SGHAT, CDR2 FQNNGV. CDR3 in DNA: TGTGCCAGCAGCCCCGGGACAGGGGCCAATGAGCAGTTCTTC. As protein: CASSPGTGANEQFF.

The rearrangement links TRBV29-1 to TRBJ1-5; no clear D. Trimming shortened V by 4 bases and J by 4 bases, and 11 bases separated the two germline ends. Germline-derived CDR1 and CDR2 are SQVTM and ANQGSEA. The CDR3 runs to 13 residues. CDR3 amino acids: CSVVPGVNQPQHF. In nucleotides, the CDR3 is TGCAGCGTTGTCCCCGGTGTGAATCAGCCCCAGCATTTT.

The CDR3 reads CASSSPGFRGETEAFF. In DNA, the CDR3 is TGTGCCAGCAGCTCCCCCGGTTTCAGGGGGGAGACTGAAGCTTTCTTT. This chain connects TRBV7-8 to TRBJ1-1, with 7 positions matching TRBD1. The germline CDR1 and CDR2 sequences are SGHVS and FQNEAQ. This CDR3 has 16 amino acids. The V gene end was trimmed by 4 bases and the J gene end by 5 bases; junction bases not matched to a gene: 13.

The chain recombines TRBV11-3 with TRBJ2-7; possibly TRBD1 for D (6 bases). Germline CDR1 and CDR2: SGHNT and YENEEA. Deletions cut 0 bases from V and 5 bases from J, with 17 bases between. This CDR3 contains 16 residues. The CDR3 region has the DNA TGTGCCAGCAGCTTAGAAGCTGCGGCAGGGGCGCACGAGCAGTACTTC. Its translation: CASSLEAAAGAHEQYF. The full variable domain, with the rest looked up from reference TRBV11-3 and TRBJ2-7, is EAGVVQSPRYKIIEKKQPVAFWCNPISGHNTLYWYLQNLGQGPELLIRYENEEAVDDSQLPKDRFSAERLKGVDSTLKIQPAELGDSAVYLCASSLEAAAGAHEQYFGPGTRLTVT.

The V call is TRBV2, the J call TRBJ1-5; 9 bases are shared with TRBD1. In germline, CDR1 is SNHLY, CDR2 FYNNEI. V shed 6 bases and J 7 bases; nucleotides not matched to a gene: 10. CDR3 length: 15 amino acids. In nucleotides, the CDR3 is TGTGCCAGCAGAGATCCGGGACAGGGTGTGCAGCCCCAGCATTTT. It is translated as CASRDPGQGVQPQHF.

The rearrangement uses TRBV7-9 and TRBJ1-4, with 9 bases aligning to TRBD1. Looked up from germline, CDR1 is SEHNR and CDR2 is FQNEAQ (reference sequence). The CDR3 runs to 14 residues. V trimming: 3 bases; J trimming: 8 bases; junction bases outside the gene matches: 4. CDR3 region: CASSLGQGREKLFF. CDR3 nucleotide sequence: TGTGCCAGCAGCTTGGGACAGGGAAGAGAAAAACTGTTTTTT. The full variable domain, with the rest looked up from reference TRBV7-9 and TRBJ1-4, is DTGVSQNPRHKITKRGQNVTFRCDPISEHNRLYWYRQTLGQGPEFLTYFQNEAQLEKSRLLSDRFSAERPKGSFSTLEIQRTEQGDSAMYLCASSLGQGREKLFFGSGTQLSVL.

J is TRBJ1-4 and V is TRBV15; 7 bases are shared with TRBD1. The CDR3 runs 17 residues. V gave up 5 bases and J gave up 8 bases; unmatched junction bases: 17. The germline V gene encodes CDR1 LNHNV and CDR2 YYDKDF (reference sequence). The chain's CDR3 is CATSGLHCEGAYEKLFF. The CDR3 DNA sequence: TGTGCCACCAGCGGCCTCCACTGTGAGGGGGCGTACGAAAAACTGTTTTTT.

This clone was found once. As DNA, the CDR3 is TGTGCCAGTCAATGGGGGACAGGAGCTAACTATGGCTACACCTTC. Protein: CASQWGTGANYGYTF. V is TRBV19 and J is TRBJ1-2; 8 positions agree with TRBD1. The ends lost 8 bases at V and 0 bases at J; junction bases unmatched: 8. The CDR3 spans 15 residues. The germline V gene encodes CDR1 LNHDA and CDR2 SQIVND (reference sequence). The full variable domain, rest sourced from reference TRBV19 and TRBJ1-2, is DGGITQSPKYLFRKEGQNVTLSCEQNLNHDAMYWYRQDPGQGLRLIYYSQIVNDFQKGDIAEGYSVSREKKESFPLTVTSAQKNPTAFYLCASQWGTGANYGYTFGSGTRLTVV.

The V gene is TRBV6-5, the J gene TRBJ1-1; 9 positions agree with TRBD1. V lost 5 bases, J lost 4 bases, and 5 bases stayed unmatched. The length of the CDR3 is 14 residues. Germline assignment: CDR1 MNHEY and CDR2 SVGAGI. The CDR3 loop reads CASSTGTGLTEAFF. The CDR3 DNA reads TGTGCCAGCAGTACCGGGACAGGGCTCACTGAAGCTTTCTTT.

The CDR3 DNA reads as TGTGCCAGCAGCTATGGACGGGGGCAGTTCTTC. Translating it yields CASSYGRGQFF. The chain joins TRBV3-1 (or the pseudogene TRBV3-2) to TRBJ2-1; D might be TRBD2 (5 bases). Between the trimmed V and J ends, which lost 5 bases and 12 bases, there was a span of 11 bases. Germline V gene sequence: CDR1 LGHDT, CDR2 YNNKEL (reference sequence). This CDR3 is 11 amino acids long.

The chain couples TRBV28 to TRBJ2-7; 8 bases fit TRBD1. The J segment lost 1 base and the V segment lost 10 bases, leaving 6 bases of the junction unmatched. The CDR3 sequence is 13 residues long. Germline loops: CDR1 MDHEN, CDR2 SYDVKM. In DNA form, the CDR3 reads TGTGCCACCTCCACAGGGGGGTCCTACGAGCAGTACTTC. It specifies CATSTGGSYEQYF. Full variable domain (outside the CDR3, taken from reference TRBV28 and TRBJ2-7): DVKVTQSSRYLVKRTGEKVFLECVQDMDHENMFWYRQDPGLGLRLIYFSYDVKMKEKGDIPEGYSVSREKKERFSLILESASTNQTSMYLCATSTGGSYEQYFGPGTRLTVT.

The chain employs TRBV4-1 and TRBJ2-1; 11 bases line up with TRBD1. The germline gives CDR1 MGHRA, CDR2 YSYEKL. CDR3 length: 16 amino acids. The ends lost 1 base at V and 10 bases at J; junction bases unmatched: 9. The DNA of the CDR3 is TGCGCCAGCAGCCAAGCAGGACAGGGGGCTTTGAGGGAGCAGTTCTTC. It translates to CASSQAGQGALREQFF.

The V and J genes are TRBV7-2 and TRBJ2-5; tentatively, D is TRBD2 (6 bases). Trimming pared 4 bases from V and 2 bases from J, leaving 14 bases between. This CDR3 contains 15 residues. The germline V gene has CDR1 SGHTA and CDR2 FQGNSA. CDR3 DNA: TGTGCCAGCAGCTCCTACTTAGCGGAGCAAGAGACCCAGTACTTC. Translating it yields CASSSYLAEQETQYF. The full variable domain, with the rest looked up from reference TRBV7-2 and TRBJ2-5, is GAGVSQSPSNKVTEKGKDVELRCDPISGHTALYWYRQSLGQGLEFLIYFQGNSAPDKSGLPSDRFSAERTGGSVSTLTIQRTQQEDSAVYLCASSSYLAEQETQYFGPGTRLLVL.

This chain joins TRBV2 and TRBJ1-5; 7 nucleotides agree with TRBD1. The CDR3 extends over 13 amino acids. V shed 6 bases and J 8 bases; nucleotides not matched to a gene: 7. CDR1 SNHLY and CDR2 FYNNEI come from the germline V gene. CDR3 in DNA: TGTGCCAGCAGGGTAGACAGGGAGAAGCCCCAGCATTTT. This codes for CASRVDREKPQHF. Full variable domain (rest looked up from reference TRBV2 and TRBJ1-5): EPEVTQTPSHQVTQMGQEVILRCVPISNHLYFYWYRQILGQKVEFLVSFYNNEISEKSEIFDDQFSVERPDGSNFTLKIRSTKLEDSAMYFCASRVDREKPQHFGDGTRLSIL.

The chain is built from TRBV27 and TRBJ2-2; no firm D call. The CDR3 consists of 13 residues. CDR1 is MNHEY, CDR2 SMNVEV, per germline (reference sequence). V was shortened by 2 bases and J by 4 bases, with 5 bases between the two germline ends. CDR3 in amino acids: CASSLEFTGELFF. CDR3 bases: TGTGCCAGCAGTTTAGAGTTCACCGGGGAGCTGTTTTTT.

The rearrangement uses TRBV7-2 and TRBJ1-5; tentative D call: TRBD1 (6 bases). Germline assignment: CDR1 SGHTA and CDR2 FQGNSA. The CDR3 is 16 amino acids. V was clipped by 5 bases and J by 3 bases, with 17 bases between them. The CDR3 region is CASSSGTYMDNQPQHF. The CDR3 bases are TGTGCCAGCAGCAGTGGGACATACATGGACAATCAGCCCCAGCATTTT.

The chain has TRBV12-3 or TRBV12-4 and TRBJ2-2; perhaps TRBD1 as D (5 bases). V was pared by 5 bases and J by 7 bases, with 8 bases between. The CDR3 extends over 12 amino acids. The CDR3 DNA reads as TGTGCCAGCAGTCCCAGGGTCGGGGAGCTGTTTTTT. As protein: CASSPRVGELFF.

This chain links TRBV21-1 with TRBJ2-1; the table's TRBD2 call for D was not verified on the DNA. TRBV21-1 is deemed a pseudogene. The CDR3 contains 14 residues. This chain's CDR3 is CASSKDFNFNEQFF. The CDR3 coding sequence is TGTGCCAGCAGCAAGGACTTCAATTTCAATGAGCAGTTCTTC.

V gene TRBV30 combines with J gene TRBJ1-5, with D unresolved. The CDR3 contains 13 residues. Germline CDR1 is GTSNPN and CDR2 is SVGIG (reference sequence). Deletions cut 2 bases from V and 0 bases from J, with 5 bases between. The CDR3 sequence is CAWSPYSNQPQHF. The DNA for the CDR3 is TGTGCCTGGAGTCCTTATAGCAATCAGCCCCAGCATTTT. The full variable domain, completed using reference TRBV30 and TRBJ1-5, is SQTIHQWPATLVQPVGSPLSLECTVEGTSNPNLYWYRQAAGRGLQLLFYSVGIGQISSEVPQNLSASRPQDRQFILSSKKLLLSDSGFYLCAWSPYSNQPQHFGDGTRLSIL.

The rearrangement joins TRBV2 to TRBJ2-2, with 9 bases identical to TRBD1. The CDR3 runs 20 residues. Trimming took 6 bases from V and 6 from J; bases not matched to a gene: 23. Germline V gene lookup returns CDR1 SNHLY and CDR2 FYNNEI. The CDR3 here is CASSARRTRTGTGSAGELFF. The DNA of the CDR3 is TGTGCCAGCAGCGCCCGGAGAACAAGAACCGGGACAGGGTCAGCCGGGGAGCTGTTTTTT. The entire variable domain, with the rest obtained from reference TRBV2 and TRBJ2-2, is as follows: EPEVTQTPSHQVTQMGQEVILRCVPISNHLYFYWYRQILGQKVEFLVSFYNNEISEKSEIFDDQFSVERPDGSNFTLKIRSTKLEDSAMYFCASSARRTRTGTGSAGELFFGEGSRLTVL.

This clone was found once. The chain joins TRBV7-2 to TRBJ2-7, with 8 bases lining up with TRBD2. Trimming cost V 3 bases and J 5 bases; bases outside gene matches: 6. Germline assignment: CDR1 SGHTA and CDR2 FQGNSA. CDR3 length: 14 residues. The CDR3 protein is CASSFMRGDHEQYF. The CDR3 bases are TGTGCCAGCAGCTTTATGCGGGGGGACCACGAGCAGTACTTC.